The 28 T cell receptor beta chains in this list originate from one sample, sequenced in a study of identical twins. TCRdb used MiXCR to reprocess the 5' RACE reads, holding one entry per CDR3 protein. The profile covers some 710,000 distinct CDR3 sequences, with roughly 6% appearing a single time and 1.5% to 2% taken by the ten largest. The sample consisted of naive T cells sorted from blood. Every receptor here comes from a man younger than 35 in good health.

Many counts were recorded for this clonotype. This chain uses TRBV27 with TRBJ2-7; possible D gene TRBD2, 6 bases. Trimming cost V 5 bases and J 6 bases, with 32 bases left between them. Germline lookup yields CDR1 MNHEY and CDR2 SMNVEV (reference sequence). The length of the CDR3 is 19 residues. The CDR3 sequence: CASSLISPRLRDSRTEQYF. CDR3 sequence (DNA): TGTGCCAGCAGTCTCATATCCCCGCGGCTCCGGGACTCCCGCACCGAGCAGTACTTC.

This clonotype has a count of ten or more. The chain has TRBV27 and TRBJ2-3; D not certain. Trimming stripped 4 bases from V and 3 bases from J, with 14 bases between. The length of the CDR3 is 15 residues. Germline CDR1 is MNHEY and CDR2 is SMNVEV (reference sequence). The CDR3 bases are TGTGCCAGCAGTTCCCCGGGTTTCGGGACAGATACGCAGTATTTT. Its translation: CASSSPGFGTDTQYF.

V usage is TRBV20-1 and J usage is TRBJ2-3; D tentatively reads TRBD1 or TRBD2 (5 bases each). V dropped 6 bases and J dropped 6 bases, with 16 bases sitting between them. There are 13 residues in the CDR3. CDR1 and CDR2 (germline): DFQATT, SNEGSKA (reference sequence). CDR3 sequence reads: CSAPTRGRDTQYF. DNA for the CDR3: TGCAGTGCCCCGACCCGGGGCCGCGATACGCAGTATTTT.

This clonotype was detected ten times or more. The chain is built from TRBV20-1 and TRBJ2-2; D is ambiguous. Trimming cost V 5 bases and J 1 base, with 14 bases left between them. The CDR3 covers 15 residues. Germline V gene lookup returns CDR1 DFQATT and CDR2 SNEGSKA (reference sequence). The CDR3 loop is CSASAGRMNTGELFF. The CDR3, as DNA: TGCAGTGCTTCGGCTGGCAGGATGAACACCGGGGAGCTGTTTTTT.

This clonotype occurred many times. The chain uses TRBV4-2 and TRBJ1-6; 9 bases fit TRBD1. V gave up 0 bases and J gave up 8 bases; unmatched junction bases: 2. The germline gives CDR1 LGHNA, CDR2 YNFKEQ. The CDR3 runs to 15 residues. This CDR3 is CASSQDRDRDSPLHF. CDR3 sequence (DNA): TGTGCCAGCAGCCAAGACCGGGACAGGGATTCACCCCTCCACTTT.

This clonotype was counted ten times or more. CDR3 loop: CASSLDTSRTYEQYF. The CDR3 DNA is TGTGCCAGCAGCTTAGATACCAGCAGAACCTACGAGCAGTACTTC. This sequence joins TRBV7-2 and TRBJ2-7; D unclear. CDR1 and CDR2 (germline): SGHTA, FQGNSA. The CDR3 runs to 15 residues. Trimming shortened V by 1 base and J by 2 bases, and 12 bases separated the two germline ends. The full variable domain, its missing parts supplied by reference TRBV7-2 and TRBJ2-7, is GAGVSQSPSNKVTEKGKDVELRCDPISGHTALYWYRQSLGQGLEFLIYFQGNSAPDKSGLPSDRFSAERTGGSVSTLTIQRTQQEDSAVYLCASSLDTSRTYEQYFGPGTRLTVT.

This clonotype was seen only a few times. The rearrangement joins TRBV5-6 to TRBJ2-1; 8 nucleotides agree with TRBD2. The V and J ends lost 3 bases and 9 bases, in that order; junction bases with no gene match: 5. The germline gives CDR1 SGHDT, CDR2 YYEEEE. This CDR3 spans 13 amino acids. CDR3 protein: CASSSRTSFEQFF. The CDR3 region has the DNA TGTGCCAGCAGCTCTCGGACTAGCTTTGAGCAGTTCTTC.

The chain combines TRBV18 with TRBJ2-3, with D unclear. V shed 1 base and J shed 5 bases, with 10 bases lying between them. Germline assignment: CDR1 KGHSH and CDR2 LQKENI. The CDR3 covers 14 residues. The CDR3 region has the DNA TGTGCCAGCTCACCACGGAGTTTTCGAGATACGCAGTATTTT. This translates into CASSPRSFRDTQYF.

This chain links TRBV12-3 or TRBV12-4 with TRBJ2-2; D gene ambiguous. V was cut by 1 base and J by 5 bases, with 11 bases left in between. This CDR3 spans 15 amino acids. The CDR3 DNA reads as TGTGCCAGCAGTTTAGTGCTCGGCGGTACCGGGGAGCTGTTTTTT. Translated, it gives CASSLVLGGTGELFF.

This clonotype has a handful of counts. The chain recombines TRBV7-2 with TRBJ2-7; no clear D gene. Trimming shortened V by 5 bases and J by 2 bases, and 16 bases separated the two germline ends. The CDR3 spans 15 residues. Germline lookup yields CDR1 SGHTA and CDR2 FQGNSA. In DNA form, the CDR3 reads TGTGCCAGCAGCCTCGCTGATGGACGGACCTACGAGCAGTACGTC. It codes for CASSLADGRTYEQYV.

The sample holds many counts of this clonotype. The chain combines TRBV12-3 or TRBV12-4 with TRBJ2-5; TRBD2 matches at 10 bases. The CDR3 consists of 16 residues. With V trimmed by 2 bases and J by 1 base, 4 bases remained unmatched. CDR3 bases: TGTGCCAGCAGTTTATGGGCTAGCGGGAGCCAAGAGACCCAGTACTTC. It yields the protein CASSLWASGSQETQYF.

In its sample, this clonotype was seen many times. The gene calls are TRBV7-2 and TRBJ2-3, with D perhaps matching TRBD2 (6 bases). The CDR3 consists of 16 residues. Trimming left V 5 bases short and J 2 bases short, with 17 bases between. Germline CDR1 and CDR2: SGHTA and FQGNSA. DNA of the CDR3: TGTGCCAGCAGCATTACGCTTAGCGGTCCCACAGATACGCAGTATTTT. Translation: CASSITLSGPTDTQYF.

To note about this clonotype: Lacking the conserved final phenylalanine or tryptophan, this CDR3 likely reflects a read error. CDR3 sequence: CASSFRGLEETQYY. The CDR3 DNA sequence: TGTGCCAGCAGTTTTCGGGGGCTTGAAGAGACCCAGTACTAC. This rearrangement joins TRBV12-3 or TRBV12-4 to TRBJ2-5; D may match TRBD1 or TRBD2 (6 bases each). This CDR3 is 14 amino acids long. V lost 3 bases and J 3 bases, leaving 11 bases between the germline ends.

This clonotype has at least ten counts. The V and J genes are TRBV12-3 or TRBV12-4 and TRBJ2-2; no definite D call. The V end was cut by 2 bases, the J end by 0 bases, with 7 bases between. The CDR3 loop spans 15 amino acids. CDR3 coding DNA: TGTGCCAGCAGTTTAAATTCGGCGAACACCGGGGAGCTGTTTTTT. It encodes CASSLNSANTGELFF.

This clonotype was found many times. Here the CDR3 reads CASSTGYEQFF. CDR3 coding DNA: TGTGCCAGCTCTACGGGGTATGAGCAGTTCTTC. The V and J genes are TRBV6-5 and TRBJ2-1, with a weak D call TRBD2 (5 bases). The germline V and J ends were trimmed by 8 bases and 8 bases, with 10 bases remaining between them. CDR1 is MNHEY and CDR2 is SVGAGI in the germline V gene. The CDR3 totals 11 residues.

This clonotype appeared a few times. V gene TRBV29-1 combines with J gene TRBJ2-7, with D possibly matching TRBD1 (5 bases). Germline CDR1 reads SQVTM; CDR2 reads ANQGSEA. Trimming cost V 3 bases and J 3 bases, with 9 bases left between them. The CDR3 consists of 12 residues. Here the CDR3 DNA reads TGCAGCGTTGAGGGGCTTAACTACGAGCAGTACGTC. Amino acid sequence: CSVEGLNYEQYV.

The genes are TRBV7-9 and TRBJ2-1, with TRBD2 identical over 8 bases. V was pared by 5 bases and J by 4 bases, with 7 bases of the junction left unmatched. Germline values: CDR1 SEHNR, CDR2 FQNEAQ (reference sequence). The CDR3 spans 15 residues. The DNA for the CDR3 is TGTGCCAGCAGCCCTATAGCGGGATCTTACAATGAGCAGTTCTTC. Translation gives CASSPIAGSYNEQFF.

In its sample, this clonotype was seen many times. Here the CDR3 reads CASSLRGRAETQYF. CDR3 coding DNA: TGTGCCAGCAGTTTAAGGGGGCGAGCGGAGACCCAGTACTTC. V and J are TRBV12-3 or TRBV12-4 and TRBJ2-5; 7 bases align to TRBD1. V was clipped by 2 bases and J by 5 bases; unmatched bases: 5. This CDR3 is 14 amino acids long.

Ten or more counts support this clonotype. The chain combines TRBV25-1 with TRBJ2-1; 11 bases line up with TRBD2. CDR3 length: 17 amino acids. V shed 5 bases, J shed 3 bases, and the junction held 9 bases outside the gene matches. Germline CDR1 and CDR2: MGHDK and SYGVNS. The CDR3 protein is CASSPKEGTSGYNEQFF. As DNA, the CDR3 is TGTGCCAGCAGTCCGAAGGAGGGGACTAGCGGCTACAATGAGCAGTTCTTC.

This clonotype was recorded a few times. The CDR3 sequence is CSASVTSGRHNEQFF. The DNA for the CDR3 is TGCAGTGCTAGCGTGACTAGCGGGAGGCACAATGAGCAGTTCTTC. The chain carries TRBV20-1 and TRBJ2-1; the match to TRBD2 covers 13 bases. The CDR3 contains 15 residues. Germline trimming cut 3 bases from V and 5 bases from J; bases unmatched to any gene: 4. From germline, CDR1 is DFQATT and CDR2 SNEGSKA (reference sequence).

The sample holds many counts of this clonotype. The V call is TRBV4-3, the J call TRBJ2-2; D possibly corresponds to TRBD1 (6 bases). CDR3 length: 17 residues. CDR1 LGHNA and CDR2 YSLEER come from the germline V gene. Trimming removed 1 base at V and 0 bases at J, with 12 bases between. The CDR3 is CASSQGPGQTNTGELFF. CDR3 nucleotide sequence: TGCGCCAGCAGCCAAGGACCGGGACAAACGAACACCGGGGAGCTGTTTTTT.

Only a few counts were recorded for this clonotype. J is TRBJ1-1 and V is TRBV6-5, with 7 positions matching TRBD1. CDR1 and CDR2 (germline): MNHEY, SVGAGI. The CDR3 sequence is 15 residues long. After removal of 0 bases from V and 2 bases from J, the junction contained 3 bases not matched to a gene. The CDR3 protein is CASSYSGQRNTEAFF. CDR3 DNA sequence: TGTGCCAGCAGTTACTCGGGACAGCGAAACACTGAAGCTTTCTTT.

The DNA of the CDR3 is TGTGCCAGCAGCTTAATAGGACAGGGGACCAAAAACATTCAGTACTTC. Translation: CASSLIGQGTKNIQYF. The chain links TRBV11-1 to TRBJ2-4, with 9 bases lining up with TRBD1. Germline V gene sequence: CDR1 SGHAT, CDR2 FQDESV (reference sequence). The CDR3 runs 16 residues. With V trimmed by 2 bases and J by 2 bases, 4 bases remained unmatched.

This clonotype occurred many times. The V call is TRBV12-3 or TRBV12-4, the J call TRBJ1-2; no reliable D call. V was clipped by 4 bases and J by 5 bases, with 11 bases between them. The CDR3 consists of 13 residues. In DNA form, the CDR3 reads TGTGCCAGCAGTTCGTTGACTGGATATGGCTACACCTTC. Protein: CASSSLTGYGYTF.

This clonotype was counted ten times or more. V and J are TRBV5-1 and TRBJ2-1; 10 bases map to TRBD1. There are 15 residues in the CDR3. V lost 3 bases and J lost 6; bases outside the gene matches: 6. CDR1 is SGHRS and CDR2 is YFSETQ in the germline V gene. CDR3 nucleotides: TGCGCCAGCAGCTCCCCAGACAGGGGGCTCAATGAGCAGTTCTTC. Translating it yields CASSSPDRGLNEQFF. The complete variable domain, with remaining parts taken from reference TRBV5-1 and TRBJ2-1, reads KAGVTQTPRYLIKTRGQQVTLSCSPISGHRSVSWYQQTPGQGLQFLFEYFSETQRNKGNFPGRFSGRQFSNSRSEMNVSTLELGDSALYLCASSSPDRGLNEQFFGPGTRLTVL.

This clonotype was recorded many times. The V gene is TRBV12-3 or TRBV12-4, the J gene TRBJ2-5, with 10 bases identical to TRBD2. The V and J ends lost 6 bases and 5 bases, in that order; junction bases with no gene match: 9. The CDR3 is made up of 15 amino acids. The CDR3 loop reads CASRRYLAGEETQYF. Written as DNA, the CDR3 is TGTGCCAGCAGAAGATACCTAGCGGGAGAGGAGACCCAGTACTTC.

The J gene is TRBJ2-1, the V gene TRBV7-6, with TRBD2 identical over 8 bases. Per the germline V gene, CDR1 is SGHVS and CDR2 is FNYEAQ. Trimming at V came to 0 bases and at J to 7 bases, leaving 11 bases not matched to a gene. CDR3 length: 17 residues. The CDR3 bases are TGTGCCAGCAGCTTAGCGTGGGGACTAGAGGGGGGGAATGAGCAGTTCTTC. This sequence encodes CASSLAWGLEGGNEQFF.

The chain is built from TRBV2 and TRBJ2-2, with D uncertain. Trimming removed 5 bases from V and 0 bases from J, with 7 bases in between. The CDR3 spans 14 residues. Germline V gene sequence: CDR1 SNHLY, CDR2 FYNNEI. CDR3 loop: CASSPQTNTGELFF. DNA of the CDR3: TGTGCCAGCAGTCCACAAACGAACACCGGGGAGCTGTTTTTT.